The rows below give T cell receptor beta chains drawn from one sample of a study of T cell repertoires in cytomegalovirus infection. For these TCRs, the target antigens are not known. Each CDR3 protein is one row after TCRdb ran MiXCR on the reads. The sample holds 43,000 or so distinct CDR3 sequences, roughly 18% seen once. Material: CD8+ T cells from cultured PBMCs, obtained from culture after CMV antigen stimulation. These receptors all come from a human donor in good health (CMV status not recorded). Some clones in this sample may be carry-over from other donors' samples. Both conserved end residues are part of each CDR3. The D gene is left open where the match is weak. Clone size is not always given. Where it is, it says once, few, many or a class for expanded clones.

DNA: TGTGCCAGCAGCCCGGGGACAGGGAACTATGGCTACACCTTC
CDR3: CASSPGTGNYGYTF
V: TRBV9
D: TRBD1
J: TRBJ1-2
size: few

DNA: TGTGCTAGTGGTTTGGGACTAGCGGGAGGGGCGGGGACCCAGTACTTC
CDR3: CASGLGLAGGAGTQYF
V: TRBV12-5
D: TRBD2
J: TRBJ2-5
size: many

DNA: TGCGCCAGCAGCCAGTACAGGGAATTGAACGCTGAAGCTTTCTTT
CDR3: CASSQYRELNAEAFF
V: TRBV4-3
D: .
J: TRBJ1-1
size: few

DNA: TGTGCCAGCAACCCGGGACAGTTTACCCCAGGCTACGAGCAGTACTTC
CDR3: CASNPGQFTPGYEQYF
V: TRBV2
D: TRBD1
J: TRBJ2-7
size: .

DNA: TGCGCCAGCAGCCAAGATCGGGACCCCGAGCAGTTCTTC
CDR3: CASSQDRDPEQFF
V: TRBV4-1
D: .
J: TRBJ2-1
size: many

DNA: TGTGCCAGCAGCTTAATCTCAGGACTAGCGGCCAGCACAGATACGCAGTATTTT
CDR3: CASSLISGLAASTDTQYF
V: TRBV7-8
D: TRBD2
J: TRBJ2-3
size: many

DNA: TGTGCCAGCAGCCTAGAGGCGGGGGGACGCACAGATACGCAGTATTTT
CDR3: CASSLEAGGRTDTQYF
V: TRBV9
D: TRBD2
J: TRBJ2-3
size: .

DNA: TGTGCCAGCAGCCCCCCGGCTCTTGGGGGAGAGACCCAGTACTTC
CDR3: CASSPPALGGETQYF
V: TRBV7-6
D: .
J: TRBJ2-5
size: .

DNA: TGTGCCAGCAGCCCTAGTATGCTAGCGGATTACAATGAGCAGTTCTTC
CDR3: CASSPSMLADYNEQFF
V: TRBV7-9
D: TRBD2
J: TRBJ2-1
size: many

DNA: TGCAGCGTTGAGCAGGGAGAGACGGGGGAAACCTACGAGCAGTACTTC
CDR3: CSVEQGETGETYEQYF
V: TRBV29-1
D: .
J: TRBJ2-7
size: .

DNA: TGTGCCAGCTCACCTCCGGGACAACGAGAGACCCAGTACTTC
CDR3: CASSPPGQRETQYF
V: TRBV18
D: .
J: TRBJ2-5
size: .

DNA: TGTACCAGCAGAGGGGGGAATAATTCACCCCTCCACTTT
CDR3: CTSRGGNNSPLHF
V: TRBV12-3/TRBV12-4
D: .
J: TRBJ1-6
size: once

DNA: TGTGCCAGCAGCGCTGAGGGGCTAGCCTACGAGCAGTACTTC
CDR3: CASSAEGLAYEQYF
V: TRBV7-6
D: .
J: TRBJ2-7
size: many

DNA: TGTGCCAGCAGCTTAGATGGTTACGGGGAGCTGTTTTTT
CDR3: CASSLDGYGELFF
V: TRBV11-3
D: .
J: TRBJ2-2
size: .

DNA: TGCAGTGCCCTACGTACCACAGCAGAGTTAGCTAACTATGGCTACACCTTC
CDR3: CSALRTTAELANYGYTF
V: TRBV20-1
D: .
J: TRBJ1-2
size: .

DNA: TGTGCCAGCAGTTTAAATGAAGGCTGGAACACTGAAGCTTTCTTT
CDR3: CASSLNEGWNTEAFF
V: TRBV12-3/TRBV12-4
D: .
J: TRBJ1-1
size: many

DNA: TGTGCCAGCAGCTTAGAGGGGGACACTGAAGCTTTCTTT
CDR3: CASSLEGDTEAFF
V: TRBV7-6
D: .
J: TRBJ1-1
size: many

DNA: TGTGCCAGCAGCCCTGCCCGTAGCGGGGGGGCTGGCGAGCAGTACTTC
CDR3: CASSPARSGGAGEQYF
V: TRBV5-4
D: TRBD2
J: TRBJ2-7
size: few

DNA: TGTGCCAGCAGTCCCCATTCAGCAAAGGTCGTCTACAATGAGCAGTTCTTC
CDR3: CASSPHSAKVVYNEQFF
V: TRBV28
D: .
J: TRBJ2-1
size: many

DNA: TGTGCCAGTAGTATGGTATCTAGCGGGCGGAAGGTCGAGCAGTACTTC
CDR3: CASSMVSSGRKVEQYF
V: TRBV19
D: TRBD2
J: TRBJ2-7
size: .

DNA: TGTGCCAGCAGCTTATACGCCCGAGCGACCCCTAATGAAAAACTGTTTTTT
CDR3: CASSLYARATPNEKLFF
V: TRBV7-2
D: .
J: TRBJ1-4
size: many

DNA: TGTGCCAGCAGCTTTGGCCCCCAAGAGACCCAGTACTTC
CDR3: CASSFGPQETQYF
V: TRBV7-7
D: .
J: TRBJ2-5
size: many

DNA: TGTGCCAGCAGTCCGGCGGGACTACCAGGGACAGATACGCAGTATTTT
CDR3: CASSPAGLPGTDTQYF
V: TRBV12-3/TRBV12-4
D: TRBD2
J: TRBJ2-3
size: many

DNA: TGTGCCAGCAGTTGGACAGGGCCTTCCTACGAGCAGTACTTC
CDR3: CASSWTGPSYEQYF
V: TRBV27
D: TRBD1
J: TRBJ2-7
size: few

DNA: TGTGCCAGCAGTTACCCGGGGACAGGGGTCAATGAGCAGTTCTTC
CDR3: CASSYPGTGVNEQFF
V: TRBV6-5
D: TRBD1
J: TRBJ2-1
size: many

DNA: TGTGCCAGCAGTTCCTGGACAGGTAACTTCAATCAGCCCCAGCATTTT
CDR3: CASSSWTGNFNQPQHF
V: TRBV12-3/TRBV12-4
D: TRBD1
J: TRBJ1-5
size: many